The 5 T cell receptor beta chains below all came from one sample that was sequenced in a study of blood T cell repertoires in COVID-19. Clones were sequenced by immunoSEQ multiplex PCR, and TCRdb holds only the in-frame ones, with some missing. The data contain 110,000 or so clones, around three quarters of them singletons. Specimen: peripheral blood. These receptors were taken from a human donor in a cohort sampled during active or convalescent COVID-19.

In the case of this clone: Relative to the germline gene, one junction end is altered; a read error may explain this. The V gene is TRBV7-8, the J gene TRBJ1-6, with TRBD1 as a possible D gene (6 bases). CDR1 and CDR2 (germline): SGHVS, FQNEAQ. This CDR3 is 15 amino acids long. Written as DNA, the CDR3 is TGTGCCAGTACCCACAGGGCGTCCTATAATTCACCCCTCTACTTT. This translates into CASTHRASYNSPLYF. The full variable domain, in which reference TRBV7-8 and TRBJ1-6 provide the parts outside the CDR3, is GAGVSQSPRYKVAKRGQDVALRCDPISGHVSLFWYQQALGQGPEFLTYFQNEAQLDKSGLPSDRFFAERPEGSVSTLKIQRTQQEDSAVYLCASTHRASYNSPLYFGNGTRLTVT.

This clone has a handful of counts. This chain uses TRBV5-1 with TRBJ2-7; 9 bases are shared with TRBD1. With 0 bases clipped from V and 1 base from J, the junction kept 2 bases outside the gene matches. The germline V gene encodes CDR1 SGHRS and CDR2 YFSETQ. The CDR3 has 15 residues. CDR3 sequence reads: CASSLGGTGSYEQYF. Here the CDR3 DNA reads TGCGCCAGCAGCTTGGGGGGGACAGGGTCCTACGAGCAGTACTTC.

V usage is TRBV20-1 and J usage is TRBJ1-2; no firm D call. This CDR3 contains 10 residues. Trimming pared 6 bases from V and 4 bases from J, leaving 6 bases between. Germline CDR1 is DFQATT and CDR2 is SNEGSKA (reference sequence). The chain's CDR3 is CSATGYGYTF. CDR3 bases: TGCAGTGCGACGGGCTATGGCTACACCTTC.

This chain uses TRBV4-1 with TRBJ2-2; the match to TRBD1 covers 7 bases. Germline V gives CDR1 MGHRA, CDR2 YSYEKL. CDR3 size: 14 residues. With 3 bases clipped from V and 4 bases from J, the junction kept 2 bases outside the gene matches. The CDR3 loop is CASSQGQITGELFF. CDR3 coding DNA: TGCGCCAGCAGCCAGGGACAGATCACCGGGGAGCTGTTTTTT.

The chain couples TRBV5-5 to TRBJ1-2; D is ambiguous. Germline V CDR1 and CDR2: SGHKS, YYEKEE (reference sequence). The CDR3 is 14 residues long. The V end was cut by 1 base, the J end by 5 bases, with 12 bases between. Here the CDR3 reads CASSLKAVEYGYTF. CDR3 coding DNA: TGTGCCAGCAGCTTGAAGGCGGTCGAGTATGGCTACACCTTC.